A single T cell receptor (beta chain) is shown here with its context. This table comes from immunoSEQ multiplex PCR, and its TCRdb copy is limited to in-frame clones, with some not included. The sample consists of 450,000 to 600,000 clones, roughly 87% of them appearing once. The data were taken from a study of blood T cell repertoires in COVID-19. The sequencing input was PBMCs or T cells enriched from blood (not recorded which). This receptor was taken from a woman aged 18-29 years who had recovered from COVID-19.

CDR3 coding DNA: TGTGCCTGGAGTGGTGGCCTTCGAGGCTCCTACGAGCAGTACTTC. This encodes CAWSGGLRGSYEQYF. The V gene is TRBV30, the J gene TRBJ2-7, with unresolved D. The CDR3 is made up of 15 amino acids. Germline-derived CDR1 and CDR2 are GTSNPN and SVGIG (reference sequence). The V end was cut by 1 base, the J end by 0 bases, with 13 bases between.